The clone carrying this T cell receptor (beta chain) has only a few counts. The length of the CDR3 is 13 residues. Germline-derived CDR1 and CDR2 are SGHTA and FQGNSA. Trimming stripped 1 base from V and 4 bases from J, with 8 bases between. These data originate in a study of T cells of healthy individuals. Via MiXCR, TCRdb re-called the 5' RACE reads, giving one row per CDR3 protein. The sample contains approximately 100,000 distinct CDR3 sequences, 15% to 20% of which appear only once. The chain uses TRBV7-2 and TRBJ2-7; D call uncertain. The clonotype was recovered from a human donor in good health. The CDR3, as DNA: TGTGCCAGCAGCTTAGTGGTCCGATACGAGCAGTACTTC. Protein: CASSLVVRYEQYF.